The T cell receptor (beta chain) described here comes from a study of cytomegalovirus exposure and HLA in healthy donors. Across the study: Ancestry clustering placed about 86% of over 300 genotyped donors in the Caucasian-associated cluster. Study-wide points: Follow-up analysis later connected one missense variant in DCLRE1C with trimming of TCR beta V- and J-genes. Data from an earlier analysis indicated that most TCR beta V segments were productive either about 90% or about 30% of the time.

With regard to this clone: Its antigen is currently unknown.

60 Vbeta and 13 Jbeta primers were used in PCR. Profiled with immunoSEQ multiplex PCR; TCRdb holds only in-frame clones, not every one. Here the sample spans 200,000 to 250,000 clones, 65% to 90% being singletons. V was pared by 7 bases and J by 8 bases, with 3 bases of the junction left unmatched. The CDR3 consists of 11 residues. Per the germline V gene, CDR1 is LNHDA and CDR2 is SQIVND (reference sequence). This TCR came from a girl aged 10-17 years in good health and CMV-seronegative. The sample consisted of PBMCs. This chain uses TRBV19 with TRBJ1-2; TRBD1 matches at 8 bases. CDR3 DNA sequence: TGTGCCAGTACGGCAGGGGGCGGCTACACCTTC. Residues: CASTAGGGYTF.